The source of this T cell receptor (beta chain) is a study of shared clonotypes between healthy human individuals. Study-wide findings and caveats: Some naive CD4 clonotypes, 4% to 6%, turned up in common across several donors. The sole specimen, blood, was sampled, and tissue repertoires likely differ. The expectation was that sequencing depth would affect clonotype sharing among donors. Clonotypes not shared had lower generation probabilities than those common to all four donors.

With respect to this clone: Antigen unknown.

The CDR3 runs to 15 residues. V shed 4 bases, J shed 2 bases, and the junction held 8 bases outside the gene matches. Germline CDR1 is SGHKS and CDR2 is YYEKEE (reference sequence). Assay used: immunoSEQ multiplex PCR; TCRdb lists only in-frame clones, some missing. Of over a million clones listed, just under 99% are singletons. The source is a man in his thirties or forties in good health. The chain carries TRBV5-5 and TRBJ2-5; TRBD1 matches at 7 bases. Sequencing was performed on naive CD4+ T cells sorted from blood. The subset was: CD45RA+ positively selected. In nucleotides, the CDR3 is TGTGCCAGCAGCGCGCCGACAGGGACGCAAGAGACCCAGTACTTC. The encoded protein is CASSAPTGTQETQYF.